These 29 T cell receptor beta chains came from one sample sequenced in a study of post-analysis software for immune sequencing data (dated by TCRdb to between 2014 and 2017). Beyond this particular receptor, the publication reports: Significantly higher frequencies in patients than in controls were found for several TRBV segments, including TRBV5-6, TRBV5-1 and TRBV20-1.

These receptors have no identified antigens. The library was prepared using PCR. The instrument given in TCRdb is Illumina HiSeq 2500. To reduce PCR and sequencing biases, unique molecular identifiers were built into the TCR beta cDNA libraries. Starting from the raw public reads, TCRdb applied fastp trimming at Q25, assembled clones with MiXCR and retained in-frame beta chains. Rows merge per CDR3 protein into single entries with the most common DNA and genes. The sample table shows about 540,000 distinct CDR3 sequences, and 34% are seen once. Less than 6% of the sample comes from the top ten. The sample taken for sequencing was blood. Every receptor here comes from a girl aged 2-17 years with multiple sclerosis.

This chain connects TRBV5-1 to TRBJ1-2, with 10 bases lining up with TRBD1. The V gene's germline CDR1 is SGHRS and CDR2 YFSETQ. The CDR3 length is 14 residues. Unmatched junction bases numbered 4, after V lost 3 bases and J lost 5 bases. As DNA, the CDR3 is TGCGCCAGCAGCTCGGGACAGGGGTTGTATGGCTACACCTTC. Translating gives CASSSGQGLYGYTF.

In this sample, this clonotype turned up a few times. CDR3 bases: TGCAGTTCCCCTTCGACAGGGCCCATCAAAAACATTCAGTACTTC. As protein: CSSPSTGPIKNIQYF. The chain is built from TRBV20-1 and TRBJ2-4; TRBD1 aligns across 7 bases. Trimming removed 8 bases from V and 3 bases from J; junction bases left unmatched: 13. Germline V gene sequence: CDR1 DFQATT, CDR2 SNEGSKA (reference sequence). There are 15 residues in the CDR3.

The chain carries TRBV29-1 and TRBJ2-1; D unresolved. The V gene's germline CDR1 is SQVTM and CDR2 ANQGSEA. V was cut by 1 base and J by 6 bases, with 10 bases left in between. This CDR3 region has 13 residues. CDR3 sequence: CSVEVGVLNEQFF. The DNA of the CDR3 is TGCAGCGTTGAAGTTGGGGTACTCAATGAGCAGTTCTTC.

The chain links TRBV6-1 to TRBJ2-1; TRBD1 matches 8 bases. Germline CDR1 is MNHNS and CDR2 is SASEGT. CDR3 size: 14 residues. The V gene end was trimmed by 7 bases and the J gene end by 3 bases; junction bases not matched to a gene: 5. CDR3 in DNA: TGTGCCAGCATCGGACAGGGAGGCTACAATGAGCAGTTCTTC. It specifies CASIGQGGYNEQFF.

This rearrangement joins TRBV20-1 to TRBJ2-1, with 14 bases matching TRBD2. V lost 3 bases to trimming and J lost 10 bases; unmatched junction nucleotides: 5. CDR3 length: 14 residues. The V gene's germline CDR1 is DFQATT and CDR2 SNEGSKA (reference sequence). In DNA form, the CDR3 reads TGCAGTGCTAGTCGACTAGCGGGGGGGGGAGAGCAGTTCTTC. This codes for CSASRLAGGGEQFF.

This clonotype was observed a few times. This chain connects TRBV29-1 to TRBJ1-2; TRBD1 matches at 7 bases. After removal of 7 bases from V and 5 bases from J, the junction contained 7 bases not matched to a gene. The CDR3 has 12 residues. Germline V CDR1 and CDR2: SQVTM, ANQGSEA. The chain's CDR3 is CSAAAGGYGYTF. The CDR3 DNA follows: TGCAGCGCCGCCGCAGGGGGGTATGGCTACACCTTC.

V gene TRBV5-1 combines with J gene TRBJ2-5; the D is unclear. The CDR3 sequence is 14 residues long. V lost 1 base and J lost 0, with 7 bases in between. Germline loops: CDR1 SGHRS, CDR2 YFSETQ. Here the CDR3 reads CASSLSWDQETQYF. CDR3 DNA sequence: TGCGCCAGCAGCTTGTCCTGGGACCAAGAGACCCAGTACTTC.

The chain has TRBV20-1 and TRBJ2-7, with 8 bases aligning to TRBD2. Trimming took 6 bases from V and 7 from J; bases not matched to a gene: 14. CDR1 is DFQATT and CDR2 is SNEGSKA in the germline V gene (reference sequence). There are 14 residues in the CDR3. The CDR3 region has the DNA TGCAGTGCGAGTCTCGGGGGGGCATACAATGAGCAGTACTTC. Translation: CSASLGGAYNEQYF.

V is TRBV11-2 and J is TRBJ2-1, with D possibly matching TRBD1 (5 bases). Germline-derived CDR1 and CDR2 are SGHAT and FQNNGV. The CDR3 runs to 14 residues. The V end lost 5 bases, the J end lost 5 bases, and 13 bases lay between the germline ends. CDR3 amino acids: CASSRLGPNNEQFF. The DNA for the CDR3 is TGTGCCAGCAGCCGACTGGGGCCAAACAATGAGCAGTTCTTC.

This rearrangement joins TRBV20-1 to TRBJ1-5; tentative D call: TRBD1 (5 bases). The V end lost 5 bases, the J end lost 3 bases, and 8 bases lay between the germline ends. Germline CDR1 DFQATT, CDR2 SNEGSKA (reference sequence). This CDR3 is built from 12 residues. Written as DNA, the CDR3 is TGCAGTGCTGGGGGTAACAATCAGCCCCAGCATTTT. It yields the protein CSAGGNNQPQHF.

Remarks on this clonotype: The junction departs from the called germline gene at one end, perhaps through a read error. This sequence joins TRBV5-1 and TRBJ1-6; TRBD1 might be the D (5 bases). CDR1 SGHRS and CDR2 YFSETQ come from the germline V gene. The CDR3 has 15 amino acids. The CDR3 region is CASSFSSGVHSPHHF. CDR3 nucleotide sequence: TGCGCCAGCAGTTTTTCATCGGGGGTTCATTCACCCCACCACTTT.

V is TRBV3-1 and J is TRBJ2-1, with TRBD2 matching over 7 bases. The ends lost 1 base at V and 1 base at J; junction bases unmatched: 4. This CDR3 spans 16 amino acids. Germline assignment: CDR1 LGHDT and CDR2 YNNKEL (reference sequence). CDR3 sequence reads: CASSQVAGDSYNEQFF. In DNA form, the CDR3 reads TGTGCCAGCAGCCAAGTGGCGGGGGATTCCTACAATGAGCAGTTCTTC.

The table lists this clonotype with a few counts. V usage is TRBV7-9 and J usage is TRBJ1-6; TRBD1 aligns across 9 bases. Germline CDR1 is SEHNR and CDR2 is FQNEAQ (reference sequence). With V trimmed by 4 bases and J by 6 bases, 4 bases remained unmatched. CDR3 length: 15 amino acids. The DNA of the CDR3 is TGTGCCAGCAGCTCCCGGGACAGGGTTAATTCACCCCTCCACTTT. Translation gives CASSSRDRVNSPLHF.

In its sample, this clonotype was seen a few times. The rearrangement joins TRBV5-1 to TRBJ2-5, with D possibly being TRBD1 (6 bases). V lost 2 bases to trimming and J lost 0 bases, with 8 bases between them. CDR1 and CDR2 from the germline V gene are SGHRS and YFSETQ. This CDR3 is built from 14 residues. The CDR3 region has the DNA TGCGCCAGCAGCTTACAGGGCTACCAAGAGACCCAGTACTTC. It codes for CASSLQGYQETQYF.

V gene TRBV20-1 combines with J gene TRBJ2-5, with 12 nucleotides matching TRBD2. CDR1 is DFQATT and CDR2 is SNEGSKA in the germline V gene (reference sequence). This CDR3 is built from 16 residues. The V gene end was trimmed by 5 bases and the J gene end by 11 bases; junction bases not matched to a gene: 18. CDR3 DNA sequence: TGCAGTGCTTTCCCTCTACTAGCGGGGGGCAAAAATGAGCAGTACTTC. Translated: CSAFPLLAGGKNEQYF.

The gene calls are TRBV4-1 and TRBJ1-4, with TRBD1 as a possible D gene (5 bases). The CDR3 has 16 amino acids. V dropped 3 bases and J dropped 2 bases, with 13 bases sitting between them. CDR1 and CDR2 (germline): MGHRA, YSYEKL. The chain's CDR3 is CASSHVPGGTNEKLFF. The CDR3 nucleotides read TGCGCCAGCAGCCATGTTCCCGGGGGTACTAATGAAAAACTGTTTTTT.

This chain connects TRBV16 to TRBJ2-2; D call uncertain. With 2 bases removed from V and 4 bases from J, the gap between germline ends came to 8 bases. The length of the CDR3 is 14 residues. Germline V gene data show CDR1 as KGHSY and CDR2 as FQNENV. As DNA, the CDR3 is TGTGCCAGCAGCCAAGTTCCTTCCACCGGGGAGCTGTTTTTT. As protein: CASSQVPSTGELFF.

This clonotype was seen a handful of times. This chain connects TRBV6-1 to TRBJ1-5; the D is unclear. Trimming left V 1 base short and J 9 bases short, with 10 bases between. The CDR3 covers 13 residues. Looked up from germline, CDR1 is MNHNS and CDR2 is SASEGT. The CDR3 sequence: CASSEGDTRPQHF. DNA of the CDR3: TGTGCCAGCAGTGAAGGGGATACCCGGCCCCAGCATTTT.

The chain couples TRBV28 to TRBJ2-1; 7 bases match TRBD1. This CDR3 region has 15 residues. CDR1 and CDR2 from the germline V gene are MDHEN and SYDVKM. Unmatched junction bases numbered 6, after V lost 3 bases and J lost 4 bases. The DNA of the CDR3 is TGTGCCAGCAGTTTTACAGGGGAGCGGTACAATGAGCAGTTCTTC. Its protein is CASSFTGERYNEQFF.

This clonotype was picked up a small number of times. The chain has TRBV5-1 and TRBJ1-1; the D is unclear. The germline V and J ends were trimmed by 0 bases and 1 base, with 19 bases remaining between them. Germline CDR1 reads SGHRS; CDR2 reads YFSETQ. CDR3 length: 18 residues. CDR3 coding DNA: TGCGCCAGCAGCTTGGCCACGGAGCGGTGGGCCTGGAACACTGAAGCTTTCTTT. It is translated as CASSLATERWAWNTEAFF.

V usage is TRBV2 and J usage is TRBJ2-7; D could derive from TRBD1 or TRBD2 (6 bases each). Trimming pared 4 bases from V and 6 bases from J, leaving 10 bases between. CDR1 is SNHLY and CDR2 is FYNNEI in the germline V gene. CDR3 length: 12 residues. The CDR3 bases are TGTGCCAGCAGTGCCGGGGGCGCCGAGCAGTACTTC. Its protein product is CASSAGGAEQYF.

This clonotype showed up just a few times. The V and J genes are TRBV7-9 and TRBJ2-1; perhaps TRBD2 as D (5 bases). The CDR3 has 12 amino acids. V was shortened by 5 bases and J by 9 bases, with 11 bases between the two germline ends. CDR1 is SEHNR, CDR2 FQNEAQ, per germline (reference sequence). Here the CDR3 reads CASSPPGSEQFF. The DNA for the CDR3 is TGTGCCAGCAGCCCCCCGGGGAGTGAGCAGTTCTTC.

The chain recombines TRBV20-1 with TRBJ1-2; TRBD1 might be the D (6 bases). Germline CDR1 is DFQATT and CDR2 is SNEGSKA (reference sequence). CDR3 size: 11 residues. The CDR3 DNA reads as TGCAGCCCAGGGGAACGGAGCGGCTACACCTTC. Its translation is CSPGERSGYTF.

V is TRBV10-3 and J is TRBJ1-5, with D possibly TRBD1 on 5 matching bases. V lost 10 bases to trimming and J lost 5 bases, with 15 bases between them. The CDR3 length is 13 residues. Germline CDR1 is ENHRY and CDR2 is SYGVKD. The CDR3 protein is CANAGRIDQPQHF. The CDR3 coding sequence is TGTGCCAACGCGGGACGGATAGATCAGCCCCAGCATTTT.

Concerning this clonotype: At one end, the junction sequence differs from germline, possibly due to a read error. The CDR3 region is CASSLIAGSSYNGQFF. Here the CDR3 DNA reads TGTGCCAGCAGTTTAATCGCAGGGAGCTCCTACAATGGGCAGTTCTTC. The chain has TRBV27 and TRBJ2-1; D may be TRBD1 or TRBD2 (5 bases each). Germline CDR1 is MNHEY and CDR2 is SMNVEV (reference sequence). The CDR3 has 16 amino acids.

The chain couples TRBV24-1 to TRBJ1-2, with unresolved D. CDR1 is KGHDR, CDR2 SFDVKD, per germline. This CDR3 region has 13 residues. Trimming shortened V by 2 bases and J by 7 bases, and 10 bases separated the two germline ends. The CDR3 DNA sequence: TGTGCCACCAGTGATTACTCGGTATCTGGCTACACCTTC. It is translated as CATSDYSVSGYTF.

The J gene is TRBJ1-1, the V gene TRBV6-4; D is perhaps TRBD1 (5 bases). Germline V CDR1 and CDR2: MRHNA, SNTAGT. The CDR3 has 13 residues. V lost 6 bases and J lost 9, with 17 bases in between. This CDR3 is CASRKAPGPKAFF. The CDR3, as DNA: TGTGCCAGCAGAAAAGCTCCGGGACCCAAAGCTTTCTTT.

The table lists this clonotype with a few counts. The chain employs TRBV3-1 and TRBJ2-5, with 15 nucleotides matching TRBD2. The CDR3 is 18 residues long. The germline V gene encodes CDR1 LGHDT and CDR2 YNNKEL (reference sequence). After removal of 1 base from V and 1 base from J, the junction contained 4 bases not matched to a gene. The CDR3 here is CASSQGGTSGGFQETQYF. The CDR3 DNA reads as TGTGCCAGCAGCCAAGGGGGGACTAGCGGGGGGTTCCAAGAGACCCAGTACTTC.

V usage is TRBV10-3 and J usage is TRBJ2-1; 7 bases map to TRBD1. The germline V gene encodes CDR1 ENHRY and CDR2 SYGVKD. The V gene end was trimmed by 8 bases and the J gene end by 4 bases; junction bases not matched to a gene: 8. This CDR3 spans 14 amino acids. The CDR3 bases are TGTGCCATCTACAGGGGAGCCCCGTACAATGAGCAGTTCTTC. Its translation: CAIYRGAPYNEQFF.